This is a list of T cell receptor beta chains from one sample in a study of technical replicates of blood from a few donors. Profiled with immunoSEQ multiplex PCR; TCRdb holds only in-frame clones, not every one. This sample has tens of thousands of clones, with under 95% found just once. The specimen was T cells isolated from PBMCs. The receptors originated from a human donor in good health. The CDR3 runs from the conserved cysteine through the conserved F or W. The order of the fields is J gene, D gene, clone size, V gene, CDR3 DNA, CDR3 protein. D genes are given only for firm matches. Clone size is shown for a subset of rows, as once, few, many or a class of expanded clone.

>TRBJ2-7|-|-|TRBV7-9
TGTGCCAGCAGGTGGGGCACCTACGAGCAGTACTTC
CASRWGTYEQYF
>TRBJ2-7|-|-|TRBV5-6
TGTGCCAGCAGCTTGGCCGGGAATCTACTCTACGAGCAGTACTTC
CASSLAGNLLYEQYF
>TRBJ2-3|-|-|TRBV6-6
TGTGCCAGCGGGCCCACAGATACGCAGTATTTT
CASGPTDTQYF
>TRBJ1-2|TRBD1|few|TRBV6-4
TGTGCCAGCGAGTGCAGGGGGCGCCGGGGCTACACCTTC
CASECRGRRGYTF
>TRBJ2-7|-|-|TRBV19
TGTGCCAGTAGTATTGGGCAGAAGCAGTACTTC
CASSIGQKQYF
>TRBJ2-3|-|once|TRBV7-9
TGTGCCAGCAGCATCTCAGGGGATCGGACAGATACGCAGTATTTT
CASSISGDRTDTQYF
>TRBJ2-3|TRBD2|-|TRBV4-3
TGCGCCAGCAGCCAGGGAGGGGGAGCTAGCGGGTTAGATACGCAGTATTTT
CASSQGGGASGLDTQYF
>TRBJ2-1|TRBD1|-|TRBV7-3
TGTGCCAGCAGCTGGGGACAGGGGGCCTACAATGAGCAGTTCTTC
CASSWGQGAYNEQFF
>TRBJ2-6|TRBD1|once|TRBV4-2
TGTGCCAGCAGCCTCGGGACAGGGGGCGCTGGGGCCAACGTCCTGACTTTC
CASSLGTGGAGANVLTF
>TRBJ1-1|TRBD1|-|TRBV28
TGTGCCAGCAGTTTTGGACAGGGGCTCATGAACACTGAAGCTTTCTTT
CASSFGQGLMNTEAFF
>TRBJ2-5|-|-|TRBV7-8
TGTGCCAGCAGCTTACGCGAAGGGGGAACAGGAGCTGCTAGGGAGACCCAGTACTTC
CASSLREGGTGAARETQYF
>TRBJ2-2|-|-|TRBV29-1
TGCAGCCCCGCGTCGGATCGGGGCGGGGAGCTGTTTTTT
CSPASDRGGELFF
>TRBJ2-7|-|once|TRBV4-3
TGCGCCAGCAGCCAAGATCCCGGGACAGCGGGCCCTTACGAGCAGTACTTC
CASSQDPGTAGPYEQYF
>TRBJ1-1|-|-|TRBV25-1
TGTGCCAGCACTAGGACAAGGAGCACTGAAGCTTTCTTT
CASTRTRSTEAFF
>TRBJ1-2|-|-|TRBV11-2
TGTGCCAGCAGCTTAGATTCACTCCCGACTAACTATGGCTACACCTTC
CASSLDSLPTNYGYTF
>TRBJ2-3|TRBD2|-|TRBV28
TGTGCCAGCAGTTTACGGCTAGCGGGGACTAGCACAGATACGCAGTATTTT
CASSLRLAGTSTDTQYF
>TRBJ1-2|-|-|TRBV11-2
TGTGCCAGCAGCTTGTGGGCAGGGAACTATGGCTACACCTTC
CASSLWAGNYGYTF
>TRBJ2-1|TRBD2|once|TRBV19
TGTGCCAGCAGGGGACTAGCGGGAGGAAGTTACAATGAGCAGTTCTTC
CASRGLAGGSYNEQFF
>TRBJ2-1|-|-|TRBV7-2
TGTGCCAGCAGCTTAGGGGCTATGAATGAGCAGTTCTTC
CASSLGAMNEQFF
>TRBJ2-1|TRBD2|once|TRBV9
TGTGCCAGCAGCTTCGGGACTAGCGGGAGCATCAATGAGCAGTTCTTC
CASSFGTSGSINEQFF
>TRBJ2-7|TRBD2|-|TRBV7-2
TGTGCCAGCAGCGCGATACTAGCGGGAGGTTACGAGCAGTACTTC
CASSAILAGGYEQYF
>TRBJ1-1|-|-|TRBV19
TGTGCCAGTAGGGGAGAGAGCACTGAAGCTTTCTTT
CASRGESTEAFF
>TRBJ1-3|-|-|TRBV15
TGTGCCACCAAGGGGAGGCAGGGAATTGGAAACACCATATATTTT
CATKGRQGIGNTIYF